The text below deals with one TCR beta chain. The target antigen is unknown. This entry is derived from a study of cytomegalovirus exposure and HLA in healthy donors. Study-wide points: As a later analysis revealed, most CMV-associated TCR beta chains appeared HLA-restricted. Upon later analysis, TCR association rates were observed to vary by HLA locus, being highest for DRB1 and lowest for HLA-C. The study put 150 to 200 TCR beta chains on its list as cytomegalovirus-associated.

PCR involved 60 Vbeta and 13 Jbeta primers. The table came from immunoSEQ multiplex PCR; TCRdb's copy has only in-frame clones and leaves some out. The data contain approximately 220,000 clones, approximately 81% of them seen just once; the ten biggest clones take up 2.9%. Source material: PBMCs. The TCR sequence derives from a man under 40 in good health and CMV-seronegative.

CDR3 region: CASSPLAGGPTYNEQFF. The CDR3 DNA reads as TGTGCCAGCTCACCCTTAGCGGGGGGACCTACCTACAATGAGCAGTTCTTC. This chain joins TRBV18 and TRBJ2-1, with 10 bases aligning to TRBD2. The CDR3 totals 17 residues. Per germline, CDR1 KGHSH and CDR2 LQKENI. With 3 bases clipped from V and 2 bases from J, the junction kept 7 bases outside the gene matches. Using reference TRBV18 and TRBJ2-1 for the parts outside the CDR3, the full variable domain is NAGVMQNPRHLVRRRGQEARLRCSPMKGHSHVYWYRQLPEEGLKFMVYLQKENIIDESGMPKERFSAEFPKEGPSILRIQQVVRGDSAAYFCASSPLAGGPTYNEQFFGPGTRLTVL.